One sample yielded the 24 T cell receptor beta chains listed below, sequenced in a study of graft-versus-host responses after intestinal transplantation. The data were produced by immunoSEQ multiplex PCR, yet TCRdb's version contains in-frame clones alone and is incomplete. The repertoire holds 12,000 or so clones, with over 65% as singletons. Intraepithelial lymphocytes and lamina propria lymphocytes were released through processing of graft tissue. The sequenced sample was ileum tissue, obtained about 150 days after intestinal transplantation. The source is a human patient who received an intestinal transplant, so some T cells may come from the graft donor.

This rearrangement joins TRBV2 to TRBJ1-2; 9 nucleotides agree with TRBD1. The CDR3 covers 15 residues. With 5 bases clipped from V and 3 bases from J, the junction kept 7 bases outside the gene matches. The germline CDR1 and CDR2 sequences are SNHLY and FYNNEI. CDR3: CASSPGTGYDYGYTF. The DNA of the CDR3 is TGTGCCAGCAGTCCCGGGACAGGGTACGACTATGGCTACACCTTC.

Only one count was recorded for this clone. The chain is built from TRBV19 and TRBJ2-2, with 7 bases matching TRBD2. V dropped 9 bases and J dropped 4; count of bases not matched to a gene: 14. The germline gives CDR1 LNHDA, CDR2 SQIVND (reference sequence). This CDR3 contains 16 residues. This CDR3 is CASTPTAGAFTGELFF. CDR3 bases: TGTGCCAGCACCCCCACGGCGGGAGCGTTCACCGGGGAGCTGTTTTTT.

The CDR3 nucleotides are TGTGCCAGTAGTATCTCTCAGGTCCCCAACTATGGCTACACCTTC. It codes for CASSISQVPNYGYTF. The chain carries TRBV19 and TRBJ1-2; D gene ambiguous. The CDR3 is 15 amino acids. V dropped 3 bases and J dropped 2 bases, with 13 bases sitting between them. Germline V lookup: CDR1 LNHDA, CDR2 SQIVND (reference sequence).

The table lists this clone with a few counts. J is TRBJ2-4 and V is TRBV9; D possibly corresponds to TRBD1 (6 bases). V lost 3 bases and J lost 10, with 17 bases in between. The germline V gene has CDR1 SGDLS and CDR2 YYNGEE. The CDR3 contains 14 residues. The CDR3 protein is CASSAWDNPVIQYF. The DNA for the CDR3 is TGTGCCAGCAGCGCATGGGACAACCCGGTGATTCAGTACTTC.

The rearrangement uses TRBV6-5 and TRBJ1-6; a possible D gene is TRBD1 (6 bases). The CDR3 has 14 residues. CDR1 MNHEY and CDR2 SVGAGI come from the germline V gene. V gave up 5 bases and J gave up 12 bases, with 17 bases separating them. This chain's CDR3 is CASSPQSRGGPLHF. DNA of the CDR3: TGTGCCAGCAGTCCACAGTCGAGGGGGGGACCCCTCCACTTT.

By its share, this clone is medium-sized. This chain links TRBV4-1 with TRBJ2-1; the D is unclear. Trimming removed 0 bases from V and 2 bases from J, with 11 bases in between. Germline V gene data show CDR1 as MGHRA and CDR2 as YSYEKL. The CDR3 length is 16 residues. DNA for the CDR3: TGCGCCAGCAGCCAAGATGTTGGGCTGGCCTACAATGAGCAGTTCTTC. Amino acids: CASSQDVGLAYNEQFF.

V and J are TRBV19 and TRBJ2-1, with TRBD1 matching over 8 bases. The trim removed 5 bases at V and 4 bases at J, leaving 13 bases unmatched. The CDR3 has 17 residues. Per germline, CDR1 LNHDA and CDR2 SQIVND (reference sequence). CDR3 sequence reads: CASSESVAGTGYNEQFF. The CDR3 nucleotides are TGTGCCAGTAGTGAATCAGTGGCCGGGACAGGATACAATGAGCAGTTCTTC.

V usage is TRBV27 and J usage is TRBJ2-4, with TRBD1 matching over 7 bases. Germline trimming cut 2 bases from V and 0 bases from J; bases unmatched to any gene: 7. CDR1 MNHEY and CDR2 SMNVEV come from the germline V gene (reference sequence). This CDR3 spans 17 amino acids. The DNA for the CDR3 is TGTGCCAGCAGTTTAAAGGCACAGGGGCTAGCCAAAAACATTCAGTACTTC. Residues: CASSLKAQGLAKNIQYF.

This clone was counted only a few times. The genes are TRBV6-4 and TRBJ2-1, with 10 bases matching TRBD2. The germline gives CDR1 MRHNA, CDR2 SNTAGT. This CDR3 has 13 residues. CDR3 sequence: CDHGLAEYNEQFF. The CDR3 nucleotides read TGTGACCACGGACTAGCGGAGTACAATGAGCAGTTCTTC.

In this sample, this clone is medium-sized. This sequence joins TRBV15 and TRBJ2-7, with TRBD1 matching over 9 bases. Looked up from germline, CDR1 is LNHNV and CDR2 is YYDKDF (reference sequence). The CDR3 runs to 15 residues. V dropped 0 bases and J dropped 5; count of bases not matched to a gene: 5. CDR3 nucleotide sequence: TGTGCCACCAGCAGAGATGGACAGGGGTTTCACGAGCAGTACTTC. Encoded protein: CATSRDGQGFHEQYF.

This clone was found a few times. The rearrangement joins TRBV11-2 to TRBJ2-3; 10 bases are shared with TRBD1. Germline CDR1 and CDR2: SGHAT and FQNNGV. V lost 5 bases, J lost 3 bases, and 5 bases stayed unmatched. The CDR3 covers 15 residues. CDR3 DNA: TGTGCCAGCAGCGATCGGACAGGGGGTACAGATACGCAGTATTTT. It codes for CASSDRTGGTDTQYF.

This chain connects TRBV4-2 to TRBJ1-6; a possible D gene is TRBD1 (6 bases). Germline CDR1 LGHNA, CDR2 YNFKEQ. Trimming stripped 1 base from V and 7 bases from J, with 8 bases between. This CDR3 has 14 residues. CDR3 amino acids: CASSQGRGNSPLHF. For the CDR3, the DNA is TGTGCCAGCAGCCAAGGCAGGGGAAATTCACCCCTCCACTTT.

The chain recombines TRBV2 with TRBJ2-1, with 7 bases lining up with TRBD2. The CDR3 covers 14 residues. CDR1 is SNHLY, CDR2 FYNNEI, per germline. After removal of 10 bases from V and 4 bases from J, the junction contained 10 bases not matched to a gene. CDR3 sequence: CATRLAPSYNEQFF. The CDR3 bases are TGTGCCACCAGACTAGCCCCATCGTACAATGAGCAGTTCTTC. Looking up the rest from reference TRBV2 and TRBJ2-1 gives the full variable domain: EPEVTQTPSHQVTQMGQEVILRCVPISNHLYFYWYRQILGQKVEFLVSFYNNEISEKSEIFDDQFSVERPDGSNFTLKIRSTKLEDSAMYFCATRLAPSYNEQFFGPGTRLTVL.

The V and J genes are TRBV7-9 and TRBJ1-5; perhaps TRBD1 as D (5 bases). V lost 5 bases, J lost 4 bases, and 9 bases lay in between. Germline CDR1 SEHNR, CDR2 FQNEAQ (reference sequence). The CDR3 has 13 amino acids. The chain's CDR3 is CASSPDRNQPQHF. The CDR3 DNA is TGTGCCAGCAGCCCAGACAGAAATCAGCCCCAGCATTTT.

The sample holds a few counts of this clone. The genes are TRBV4-2 and TRBJ2-3; 10 bases map to TRBD2. V shed 4 bases, J shed 6 bases, and the junction held 13 bases outside the gene matches. Germline-derived CDR1 and CDR2 are LGHNA and YNFKEQ. This CDR3 comprises 17 residues. The DNA of the CDR3 is TGTGCCAGCAGCCTTCGTGATCGAGCGGGAGGGCCGGATACGCAGTATTTT. Translating gives CASSLRDRAGGPDTQYF.

The chain has TRBV13 and TRBJ2-1; a possible D gene is TRBD1 (6 bases). Germline lookup yields CDR1 PRHDT and CDR2 FYEKMQ (reference sequence). Trimming pared 2 bases from V and 4 bases from J, leaving 24 bases between. CDR3 length: 19 residues. The DNA of the CDR3 is TGTGCCAGCAGCTTATACGGGGACATATCGGAGAGCTCTTACAATGAGCAGTTCTTC. Its translation is CASSLYGDISESSYNEQFF.

The chain combines TRBV7-2 with TRBJ2-7; 8 nucleotides agree with TRBD2. Germline-derived CDR1 and CDR2 are SGHTA and FQGNSA. This CDR3 has 13 residues. J gave up 3 bases and V 6 bases, and 4 bases lay outside the gene matches. CDR3 region: CASSTSGGYEQYF. CDR3 DNA sequence: TGTGCCAGCAGTACTAGCGGAGGCTACGAGCAGTACTTC.

The genes are TRBV11-2 and TRBJ2-7; TRBD1 agrees at 8 bases. Germline lookup yields CDR1 SGHAT and CDR2 FQNNGV. After removal of 3 bases from V and 3 bases from J, the junction contained 7 bases not matched to a gene. The CDR3 consists of 15 residues. CDR3 in DNA: TGTGCCAGCAGCTTCGCCGGGACAGGAAACTACGAGCAGTACTTC. This gives the protein CASSFAGTGNYEQYF. Supplemented by reference TRBV11-2 and TRBJ2-7, the full variable domain reads EAGVAQSPRYKIIEKRQSVAFWCNPISGHATLYWYQQILGQGPKLLIQFQNNGVVDDSQLPKDRFSAERLKGVDSTLKIQPAKLEDSAVYLCASSFAGTGNYEQYFGPGTRLTVT.

This chain connects TRBV5-4 to TRBJ2-2; TRBD1 might be the D (6 bases). V was cut by 4 bases and J by 6 bases, with 13 bases left in between. The CDR3 has 14 residues. Germline values: CDR1 SGHNT, CDR2 YYREEE (reference sequence). CDR3 sequence: CASSPYRDAGELFF. DNA of the CDR3: TGTGCCAGCAGCCCTTACAGGGACGCCGGGGAGCTGTTTTTT. Full variable domain (rest looked up from reference TRBV5-4 and TRBJ2-2): ETGVTQSPTHLIKTRGQQVTLRCSSQSGHNTVSWYQQALGQGPQFIFQYYREEENGRGNFPPRFSGLQFPNYSSELNVNALELDDSALYLCASSPYRDAGELFFGEGSRLTVL.

This chain links TRBV7-2 with TRBJ2-1, with 8 nucleotides matching TRBD2. Germline V CDR1 and CDR2: SGHTA, FQGNSA. This CDR3 has 15 amino acids. V was clipped by 3 bases and J by 3 bases; unmatched bases: 4. This chain's CDR3 is CASSFLGTSYNEQFF. CDR3 nucleotides: TGTGCCAGCAGCTTCTTGGGGACTAGCTACAATGAGCAGTTCTTC.

The V and J genes are TRBV19 and TRBJ2-3, with 10 bases aligning to TRBD2. There are 16 residues in the CDR3. Looked up from germline, CDR1 is LNHDA and CDR2 is SQIVND (reference sequence). V lost 7 bases, J lost 4 bases, and 11 bases stayed unmatched. In nucleotides, the CDR3 is TGTGCCAGTACCCCTAGCGGGGGAGTTTACGCAGATACGCAGTATTTT. Residues: CASTPSGGVYADTQYF.

In this sample, this clone turned up once. The J gene is TRBJ2-3, the V gene TRBV29-1; 7 bases align to TRBD2. V dropped 4 bases and J dropped 6; count of bases not matched to a gene: 4. The germline V gene encodes CDR1 SQVTM and CDR2 ANQGSEA. CDR3 size: 12 residues. In nucleotides, the CDR3 is TGCAGCGTTGTAGTGGGAGGGGATACGCAGTATTTT. It codes for CSVVVGGDTQYF.

This clone was seen a few times. The chain combines TRBV18 with TRBJ1-1; D is unclear. Trimming pared 3 bases from V and 0 bases from J, leaving 17 bases between. The CDR3 contains 17 residues. CDR1 and CDR2 (germline): KGHSH, LQKENI. DNA of the CDR3: TGTGCCAGCTCACCGGTTCCGCTAGGAGACTTGAACACTGAAGCTTTCTTT. It encodes CASSPVPLGDLNTEAFF.

This chain joins TRBV7-6 and TRBJ2-5, with 8 bases fitting TRBD2. Germline CDR1 SGHVS, CDR2 FNYEAQ. Trimming at V came to 6 bases and at J to 5 bases, leaving 8 bases not matched to a gene. CDR3 length: 14 residues. CDR3 in amino acids: CASRAGGAAETQYF. The CDR3 DNA follows: TGTGCCAGCAGAGCCGGGGGGGCGGCGGAGACCCAGTACTTC.